The sequence of this T cell receptor (beta chain) was determined in a study of blood T cell repertoires in COVID-19. Background on the study: PBMCs, B-cell-depleted T cells, or T cells provided the cDNA or gDNA that made up the material.

This CDR3 region has 15 residues. The ends were cut back, 3 bases at V and 4 bases at J, with 15 bases in the middle. Germline CDR1 SGHTA, CDR2 FQGNSA. In the authors' workflow: Amplification of reference gene primers provided the estimated nucleated cell counts. Only in-frame clones appear in the TCRdb table, and some are missing; sequencing was by immunoSEQ multiplex PCR. That table is the source of V, J and clone size, and D and trimming were worked out from the DNA. The sample includes 410,000 or so clones, 89% seen only once; the top ten take around 1.5%. Enrolment of Seattle patients took place during active infection, and they were followed longitudinally. This clone was counted between two and nine times.

Sequenced input: peripheral blood. The clonotype comes from a woman aged 40-49 years with COVID-19, enrolled during active disease. The V and J genes are TRBV7-2 and TRBJ1-2, with D possibly TRBD1 on 5 matching bases. This CDR3 is CASSLGPGGFYGYTF. CDR3 DNA sequence: TGTGCCAGCAGCTTGGGGCCAGGCGGCTTCTATGGCTACACCTTC.